The clone carrying this TCR beta chain was observed once. These data come from a study of blood T cell repertoires in COVID-19. Study-level background: PBMCs, B-cell-depleted T cells, or T cells were the source of the cDNA or gDNA that made up the material.

Produced via immunoSEQ multiplex PCR; TCRdb's table is partial and in-frame only. The sample consists of about 270,000 clones, about nine tenths of them appearing once. The germline V gene encodes CDR1 SGHAT and CDR2 FQNNGV. The CDR3 has 18 residues. With V trimmed by 5 bases and J by 1 base, 11 bases remained unmatched. V usage is TRBV11-2 and J usage is TRBJ2-6; 7 bases map to TRBD1. The sequenced sample consisted of PBMCs or T cells enriched from blood (not recorded which). This TCR came from a woman in her 30s with acute COVID-19. The CDR3 DNA follows: TGTGCCAGCAGCGATTGGACAGGCCGTCCTTCTGGGGCCAACGTCCTGACTTTC. Amino acids: CASSDWTGRPSGANVLTF.